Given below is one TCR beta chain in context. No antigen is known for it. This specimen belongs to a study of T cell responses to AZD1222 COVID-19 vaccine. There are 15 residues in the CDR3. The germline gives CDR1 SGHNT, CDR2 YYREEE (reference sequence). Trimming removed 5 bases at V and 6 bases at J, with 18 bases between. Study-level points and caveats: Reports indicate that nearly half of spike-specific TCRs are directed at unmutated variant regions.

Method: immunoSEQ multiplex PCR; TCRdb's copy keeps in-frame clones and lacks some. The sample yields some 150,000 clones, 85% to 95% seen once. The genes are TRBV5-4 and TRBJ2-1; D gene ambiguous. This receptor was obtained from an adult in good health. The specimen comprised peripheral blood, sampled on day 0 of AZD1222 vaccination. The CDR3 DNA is TGTGCCAGCAGTTGGGATATTTCTTCTATCAATGAGCAGTTCTTC. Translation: CASSWDISSINEQFF.